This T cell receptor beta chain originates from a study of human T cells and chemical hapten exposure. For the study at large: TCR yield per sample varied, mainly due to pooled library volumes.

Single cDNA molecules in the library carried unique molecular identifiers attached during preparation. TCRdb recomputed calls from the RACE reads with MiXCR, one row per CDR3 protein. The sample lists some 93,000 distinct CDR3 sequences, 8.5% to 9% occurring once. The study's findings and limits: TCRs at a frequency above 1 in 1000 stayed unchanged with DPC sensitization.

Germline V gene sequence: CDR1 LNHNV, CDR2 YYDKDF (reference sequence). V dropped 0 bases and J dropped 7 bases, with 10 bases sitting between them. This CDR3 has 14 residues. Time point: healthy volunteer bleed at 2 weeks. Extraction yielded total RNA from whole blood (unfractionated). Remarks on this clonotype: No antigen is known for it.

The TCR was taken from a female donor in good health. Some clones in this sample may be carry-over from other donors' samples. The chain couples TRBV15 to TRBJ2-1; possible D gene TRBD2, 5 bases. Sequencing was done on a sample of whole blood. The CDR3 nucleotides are TGTGCCACCAGCAGAGAGTCTAGCAGGAATGAGCAGTTCTTC. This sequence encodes CATSRESSRNEQFF.